The rows below give T cell receptor beta chains drawn from one sample of a study of a mutant IDH1 vaccine in newly diagnosed glioma. Their target antigens are unknown. Using immunoSEQ multiplex PCR, the repertoire was profiled, and TCRdb retains in-frame clones only, with some absent. The profile shows 35,000 to 40,000 clones, 84% of them singletons. Material: PBMCs, obtained from a glioma patient whose treatment included an IDH1 peptide vaccine. The receptors originated from a man in his forties or fifties with glioma. Each CDR3 is given with its conserved first and last residue. The D gene is left open where the match is weak. Clone size is stated in some rows and not others, as once, few, many or a class when expanded.

TRBV7-2	TRBJ2-1	NA	once	CASSLGGLVEQFF	TGTGCCAGCAGCTTAGGGGGACTCGTGGAGCAGTTCTTC
TRBV7-6	TRBJ1-3	NA	NA	CASSPGWQSSGNTIYF	TGTGCCAGCAGCCCCGGTTGGCAGAGCTCTGGAAACACCATATATTTT
TRBV29-1	TRBJ1-1	NA	NA	CSVEDYVFGAFF	TGCAGCGTTGAAGACTATGTCTTTGGTGCTTTCTTT
TRBV28	TRBJ2-7	NA	NA	CATRRAPYEQYF	TGTGCCACGCGCCGGGCTCCCTACGAGCAGTACTTC
TRBV7-9	TRBJ1-1	TRBD1	once	CASSTRDRDHANTEAFF	TGTGCCAGCAGTACGAGGGACAGGGATCATGCGAACACTGAAGCTTTCTTT
TRBV18	TRBJ1-1	NA	NA	CASSPTWSRLEAFF	TGTGCCAGCTCACCGACCTGGTCTAGACTAGAAGCTTTCTTT
TRBV5-4	TRBJ2-7	TRBD2	NA	CASSLGPSGTPYEQYF	TGTGCCAGCAGCTTGGGGCCTAGCGGGACCCCCTACGAGCAGTACTTC
TRBV7-2	TRBJ1-5	NA	NA	CASSLEGQPYQPQHF	TGTGCCAGCAGCCTGGAAGGACAGCCCTATCAGCCCCAGCATTTT
TRBV27	TRBJ2-7	TRBD1	NA	CASSLFGTAPIYEQYF	TGTGCCAGCAGTTTATTCGGGACAGCACCCATCTACGAGCAGTACTTC
TRBV21-1	TRBJ2-5	NA	NA	CASRGLAGGPETQYF	TGTGCCAGCCGAGGACTAGCGGGAGGTCCAGAGACCCAGTACTTC
TRBV28	TRBJ1-1	NA	NA	CASSFPQGNTEAFF	TGTGCCAGCAGTTTCCCTCAGGGAAACACTGAAGCTTTCTTT
TRBV28	TRBJ2-1	TRBD2	NA	CASSLRLAFINEQFF	TGTGCCAGCAGTTTACGACTAGCTTTCATCAATGAGCAGTTCTTC
TRBV9	TRBJ2-3	TRBD2	NA	CASSLRLAVTSTDTQYF	TGTGCCAGCAGCCTTCGACTAGCGGTTACTAGCACAGATACGCAGTATTTT
TRBV6-1	TRBJ2-3	NA	once	CASSEALGQGQWIRTDTQYF	TGTGCCAGCAGTGAAGCATTGGGGCAGGGGCAGTGGATTCGCACAGATACGCAGTATTTT
TRBV6-5	TRBJ1-6	TRBD1	NA	CATGTEYNSPLHF	TGTGCCACCGGGACAGAATATAATTCACCCCTCCACTTT
TRBV7-9	TRBJ1-1	NA	few	CASSLARAGGLWGTEAFF	TGTGCCAGCAGCTTAGCGAGGGCCGGGGGCTTATGGGGCACTGAAGCTTTCTTT
TRBV20-1	TRBJ2-5	NA	NA	CSAAGGDHRNF	TGCAGTGCGGCTGGTGGAGACCATCGGAACTTC
TRBV4-3	TRBJ2-6	NA	once	CASSQGSSGANVLTF	TGCGCCAGCAGCCAAGGGAGCTCTGGGGCCAACGTCCTGACTTTC
TRBV27	TRBJ2-2	NA	NA	CASSPQRETGELFF	TGTGCCAGCAGTCCCCAGAGAGAGACCGGGGAGCTGTTTTTT
TRBV5-1	TRBJ2-5	NA	NA	CASSLTGGGGETQYF	TGCGCCAGCAGCTTGACTGGGGGAGGAGGGGAGACCCAGTACTTC
TRBV28	TRBJ2-7	NA	NA	CASSLPQRLLREQYF	TGTGCCAGCAGTTTGCCGCAGCGGCTCCTTAGGGAGCAGTACTTC
TRBV2	TRBJ2-2	TRBD2	NA	CATKGGLAGGPIGELFF	TGTGCCACAAAGGGGGGACTAGCGGGAGGGCCGATCGGGGAGCTGTTTTTT
TRBV18	TRBJ2-4	NA	NA	CASSLGQQLAKNIQYF	TGTGCCAGCTCACTCGGACAGCAACTAGCCAAAAACATTCAGTACTTC
TRBV5-4	TRBJ1-1	NA	NA	CASSPGWGLENTEAFF	TGTGCCAGCAGCCCCGGATGGGGGCTGGAGAACACTGAAGCTTTCTTT
TRBV9	TRBJ2-1	NA	NA	CASSVDLGREQFF	TGTGCCAGCAGCGTAGATCTGGGGCGTGAGCAGTTCTTC
TRBV11-2	TRBJ2-7	NA	NA	CASSPSGTSEQYF	TGTGCCAGCAGCCCGTCCGGGACATCCGAGCAGTACTTC
TRBV11-3	TRBJ2-1	NA	NA	CASSRFGREFF	TGTGCCAGCAGCCGCTTCGGCCGTGAGTTCTTC
TRBV9	TRBJ2-2	NA	NA	CASSGRRTGELFF	TGTGCCAGCAGCGGGAGGAGGACCGGGGAGCTGTTTTTT
TRBV18	TRBJ2-7	NA	NA	CASSPPPVRSSSYEQYF	TGTGCCAGCTCACCACCGCCTGTTCGGTCTAGCTCCTACGAGCAGTACTTC
TRBV9	TRBJ2-7	NA	NA	CASSVGTETYEQYF	TGTGCCAGCAGCGTGGGGACTGAGACCTACGAGCAGTACTTC
TRBV5-4	TRBJ2-7	TRBD1	NA	CASSLGQGSLGIF	TGTGCCAGCAGCCTGGGACAGGGATCTTTAGGGATCTTC
TRBV12-5	TRBJ2-3	NA	NA	CASGFRGTATDTQYF	TGTGCTAGTGGTTTTCGGGGGACCGCCACAGATACGCAGTATTTT
TRBV29-1	TRBJ1-1	NA	NA	CSVRISDPNTEAFF	TGCAGCGTTCGAATTTCGGATCCCAACACTGAAGCTTTCTTT
TRBV29-1	TRBJ1-4	NA	NA	CSVAGASQDNEKLFF	TGCAGCGTTGCCGGAGCATCCCAGGATAATGAAAAACTGTTTTTT
TRBV11-2	TRBJ2-7	TRBD2	once	CASSLIGGSSEQYF	TGTGCCAGCAGCTTAATCGGCGGGAGTAGCGAGCAGTACTTC
TRBV14	TRBJ2-4	NA	NA	CASSLIAAKNIQYF	TGTGCCAGCAGCCTCATCGCGGCCAAAAACATTCAGTACTTC
TRBV18	TRBJ1-2	NA	NA	CASSPPPRSPPLNYGYTF	TGTGCCAGCTCACCACCCCCCCGCTCTCCCCCCCTCAACTATGGCTACACCTTC
TRBV6-5	TRBJ1-1	TRBD1	NA	CASSTTGLTEAFF	TGTGCCAGCAGTACGACAGGGTTGACTGAAGCTTTCTTT
TRBV10-1	TRBJ2-2	NA	medium-sized	CASSESLTGELFF	TGCGCCAGCAGTGAGTCCCTCACCGGGGAGCTGTTTTTT
TRBV14	TRBJ1-1	NA	NA	CASSHPSSLKAFF	TGTGCCAGCAGCCATCCCTCGTCACTGAAAGCTTTCTTT